This TCR beta chain came from a study of blood T cell repertoires in COVID-19. Only a few counts were recorded for this clone. CDR1 is SEHNR and CDR2 is FQNEAQ in the germline V gene (reference sequence). J was trimmed by 2 bases and V by 5 bases; bases with no gene match: 2. The CDR3 loop spans 13 amino acids. Per the original methods: Amplification from reference gene primers served as the basis for estimated nucleated cell counts. Using immunoSEQ multiplex PCR, the repertoire was profiled, and TCRdb retains in-frame clones only, with some absent. V, J and clone size were drawn from that table, and D and trimming were deduced from the DNA. Among 350,000 to 450,000 clones listed, roughly nine tenths were seen once.

The receptor comes from a woman in her thirties or forties who had been exposed to COVID-19. The gene calls are TRBV7-9 and TRBJ2-5; 7 bases match TRBD2. The sample consisted of PBMCs or T cells enriched from blood (not recorded which). CDR3 DNA: TGTGCCAGCAGCAGGGACTATCAAGAGACCCAGTACTTC. Protein product: CASSRDYQETQYF.